A single sample gave rise to the 32 T cell receptor beta chains below, sequenced in a study of blood T cell repertoires in COVID-19. Data came from immunoSEQ multiplex PCR; TCRdb stores just in-frame clones and leaves some out. The sample includes more than 70,000 clones, about four fifths of them seen just once. Sequencing input: peripheral blood. The receptors stem from an elderly woman with active or convalescent COVID-19.

V usage is TRBV4-3 and J usage is TRBJ1-3, with TRBD1 identical over 10 bases. Losses at the gene ends were 2 bases for V and 2 bases for J; bases not matched to a gene: 3. The CDR3 runs to 16 residues. Germline-derived CDR1 and CDR2 are LGHNA and YSLEER. This chain's CDR3 is CASSQQGTGAGNTIYF. The CDR3 DNA is TGCGCCAGCAGCCAACAAGGGACAGGGGCTGGAAACACCATATATTTT.

V usage is TRBV28 and J usage is TRBJ2-6, with D maybe TRBD2 (6 bases). The V and J ends lost 7 bases and 2 bases respectively, with 15 bases between them. CDR1 is MDHEN and CDR2 is SYDVKM in the germline V gene. The CDR3 is 16 amino acids. The CDR3 nucleotides read TGTGCCAGCACCCCCAGACGGGGGACTGGGGCCAACGTCCTGACTTTC. It yields the protein CASTPRRGTGANVLTF.

V usage is TRBV5-1 and J usage is TRBJ1-1, with 8 bases identical to TRBD1. CDR3 size: 16 residues. Unmatched junction bases numbered 5, after V lost 0 bases and J lost 1 base. In germline, CDR1 is SGHRS, CDR2 YFSETQ. DNA for the CDR3: TGCGCCAGCAGCTTGGCCCCAACAGGGGGGAACACTGAAGCTTTCTTT. Translated: CASSLAPTGGNTEAFF.

The chain employs TRBV14 and TRBJ1-4, with 9 bases aligning to TRBD1. V dropped 3 bases and J dropped 8; count of bases not matched to a gene: 7. The germline V gene has CDR1 SGHDN and CDR2 FVKESK. The CDR3 sequence is 15 residues long. The CDR3 region is CASSQEQGAQEKLFF. The CDR3 region has the DNA TGTGCCAGCAGCCAGGAACAGGGGGCCCAGGAAAAACTGTTTTTT.

V usage is TRBV30 and J usage is TRBJ1-1, with 7 positions matching TRBD1. CDR1 and CDR2 (germline): GTSNPN, SVGIG (reference sequence). CDR3 length equals 14 residues. V lost 0 bases and J lost 6; bases outside the gene matches: 7. The CDR3 spells CAWSVGGGGSEAFF. The CDR3 region has the DNA TGTGCCTGGAGTGTCGGAGGGGGCGGATCTGAAGCTTTCTTT.

The sample holds one count of this clone. This chain joins TRBV7-2 and TRBJ2-7; 7 positions agree with TRBD2. Germline CDR1 and CDR2: SGHTA and FQGNSA. Losses at the gene ends were 1 base for V and 6 bases for J; bases not matched to a gene: 12. The CDR3 totals 16 residues. CDR3 residues: CASSLVPGLKISEQYF. Written as DNA, the CDR3 is TGTGCCAGCAGCTTAGTCCCGGGACTAAAAATTAGCGAGCAGTACTTC.

V is TRBV6-6 and J is TRBJ2-3, with 10 bases fitting TRBD2. The CDR3 has 15 amino acids. V shed 5 bases and J 1 base; nucleotides not matched to a gene: 3. CDR1 and CDR2 (germline): MNHNY, SVGAGI (reference sequence). The DNA of the CDR3 is TGTGCCAGCAGTCTTCTAGCGGGGGGCACAGATACGCAGTATTTT. Its translation is CASSLLAGGTDTQYF.

This chain joins TRBV5-6 and TRBJ2-7, with 7 nucleotides matching TRBD1. V lost 4 bases and J lost 4; bases outside the gene matches: 2. The CDR3 spans 12 residues. Germline CDR1 is SGHDT and CDR2 is YYEEEE. The CDR3 loop is CASSTTGYEQYF. Here the CDR3 DNA reads TGTGCCAGCAGCACGACAGGGTACGAGCAGTACTTC. Filled out from reference TRBV5-6 and TRBJ2-7, the complete variable domain reads DAGVTQSPTHLIKTRGQQVTLRCSPKSGHDTVSWYQQALGQGPQFIFQYYEEEERQRGNFPDRFSGHQFPNYSSELNVNALLLGDSALYLCASSTTGYEQYFGPGTRLTVT.

This clone was counted a few times. This rearrangement joins TRBV4-1 to TRBJ2-3, with a weak D call TRBD2 (6 bases). Germline V lookup: CDR1 MGHRA, CDR2 YSYEKL. The ends were cut back, 6 bases at V and 4 bases at J, with 14 bases in the middle. The CDR3 has 14 residues. CDR3 loop: CASSLGGAADTQYF. The CDR3 DNA sequence: TGCGCCAGCAGTTTAGGCGGGGCGGCAGATACGCAGTATTTT.

This chain uses TRBV6-5 with TRBJ1-2; the D is unclear. With 6 bases removed from V and 3 bases from J, the gap between germline ends came to 11 bases. Germline V gene sequence: CDR1 MNHEY, CDR2 SVGAGI. This CDR3 spans 13 amino acids. This CDR3 is CASSQDIYYGYTF. The CDR3 DNA follows: TGTGCCAGCAGCCAAGACATTTACTATGGCTACACCTTC.

The chain uses TRBV2 and TRBJ2-2; 7 bases map to TRBD1. From germline, CDR1 is SNHLY and CDR2 FYNNEI. The CDR3 spans 15 residues. After removal of 5 bases from V and 6 bases from J, the junction contained 9 bases not matched to a gene. The CDR3 nucleotides read TGTGCCAGCAGTCCGCAACTAGACAGGGCCGGGGAGCTGTTTTTT. Translated: CASSPQLDRAGELFF.

This chain links TRBV4-1 with TRBJ2-5; D possibly corresponds to TRBD1 (5 bases). CDR1 MGHRA and CDR2 YSYEKL come from the germline V gene. The V end lost 0 bases, the J end lost 6 bases, and 17 bases lay between the germline ends. The CDR3 has 16 amino acids. CDR3 nucleotides: TGCGCCAGCAGCCAAGATAACACAGGTAACTTGAAGACCCAGTACTTC. Translation gives CASSQDNTGNLKTQYF.

This rearrangement joins TRBV2 to TRBJ1-5; D is perhaps TRBD1 (5 bases). The V end was cut by 7 bases, the J end by 2 bases, with 9 bases between. Germline values: CDR1 SNHLY, CDR2 FYNNEI. This CDR3 has 13 residues. The CDR3: CASKGQGNQPQHF. The CDR3, as DNA: TGTGCCAGCAAGGGGCAGGGCAATCAGCCCCAGCATTTT.

V gene TRBV11-2 combines with J gene TRBJ1-1; no firm D call. V shed 2 bases and J shed 3 bases, with 13 bases lying between them. This CDR3 has 15 residues. CDR1 SGHAT and CDR2 FQNNGV come from the germline V gene. The CDR3 region has the DNA TGTGCCAGCAGCTTAACCGGGATCAGCCACACTGAAGCTTTCTTT. Translation: CASSLTGISHTEAFF.

The chain employs TRBV30 and TRBJ2-3; 7 nucleotides match TRBD1. J lost 7 bases, V lost 1 base, and 2 bases had no gene match. The CDR3 is 12 residues long. CDR1 and CDR2 from the germline V gene are GTSNPN and SVGIG (reference sequence). The DNA for the CDR3 is TGTGCCTGGAGTGAACAGGGGAATACGCAGTATTTT. This sequence encodes CAWSEQGNTQYF.

The rearrangement uses TRBV24-1 and TRBJ2-1, with D unresolved. The V end lost 1 base, the J end lost 5 bases, and 5 bases lay between the germline ends. Germline lookup yields CDR1 KGHDR and CDR2 SFDVKD. CDR3 length: 13 amino acids. The CDR3 spells CATSDFLDNEQFF. The CDR3 DNA is TGTGCCACCAGTGATTTTCTAGACAATGAGCAGTTCTTC.

The rearrangement links TRBV5-1 to TRBJ2-5; 13 bases are shared with TRBD2. The CDR3 totals 16 residues. Germline V CDR1 and CDR2: SGHRS, YFSETQ. J lost 5 bases, V lost 0 bases, and 4 bases had no gene match. In nucleotides, the CDR3 is TGCGCCAGCAGCTTGGGGACTAGCGGGAGTCGGGAGACCCAGTACTTC. It is translated as CASSLGTSGSRETQYF. Using reference TRBV5-1 and TRBJ2-5 for the parts outside the CDR3, the full variable domain is KAGVTQTPRYLIKTRGQQVTLSCSPISGHRSVSWYQQTPGQGLQFLFEYFSETQRNKGNFPGRFSGRQFSNSRSEMNVSTLELGDSALYLCASSLGTSGSRETQYFGPGTRLLVL.

This chain joins TRBV19 and TRBJ1-1; D possibly corresponds to TRBD1 (5 bases). Trimming stripped 6 bases from V and 5 bases from J, with 13 bases between. This CDR3 is 13 amino acids long. Germline CDR1 reads LNHDA; CDR2 reads SQIVND (reference sequence). The CDR3 DNA reads as TGTGCCAGTAGCCAGGGCTTGTGGACTGAAGCTTTCTTT. Translation gives CASSQGLWTEAFF.

The rearrangement joins TRBV6-1 to TRBJ2-1; no firm D call. Germline V gene lookup returns CDR1 MNHNS and CDR2 SASEGT. The CDR3 contains 16 residues. V was pared by 1 base and J by 3 bases, with 13 bases between. The CDR3: CASSEDGSPGYNEQFF. The CDR3 nucleotides read TGTGCCAGCAGTGAAGATGGCTCCCCGGGCTACAATGAGCAGTTCTTC.

The rearrangement uses TRBV5-4 and TRBJ2-7; a weak D match, TRBD1 (6 bases). The length of the CDR3 is 15 residues. V gave up 0 bases and J gave up 0 bases, with 10 bases separating them. CDR1 is SGHNT and CDR2 is YYREEE in the germline V gene (reference sequence). The CDR3 loop is CASSLVQGRSYEQYF. CDR3 bases: TGTGCCAGCAGCTTGGTACAGGGACGCTCCTACGAGCAGTACTTC.

The V call is TRBV5-1, the J call TRBJ1-5; 12 nucleotides line up with TRBD1. The germline V gene has CDR1 SGHRS and CDR2 YFSETQ. The CDR3 extends over 17 amino acids. The trim removed 4 bases at V and 1 base at J, leaving 6 bases unmatched. Written as DNA, the CDR3 is TGCGCCAGCAGCCCGGGACAGGGGGCGGTGAGCAATCAGCCCCAGCATTTT. Protein product: CASSPGQGAVSNQPQHF. Filled out from reference TRBV5-1 and TRBJ1-5, the complete variable domain reads KAGVTQTPRYLIKTRGQQVTLSCSPISGHRSVSWYQQTPGQGLQFLFEYFSETQRNKGNFPGRFSGRQFSNSRSEMNVSTLELGDSALYLCASSPGQGAVSNQPQHFGDGTRLSIL.

This clone was detected only once. The V call is TRBV6-2 or TRBV6-3, the J call TRBJ2-3, with TRBD1 matching over 7 bases. Germline CDR1 reads MNHEY; CDR2 reads SVGEGT. The J segment lost 6 bases and the V segment lost 2 bases, leaving 23 bases of the junction unmatched. This CDR3 comprises 20 residues. As DNA, the CDR3 is TGTGCCAGCAGTTACCTTCACTCCCTCCTCCCTACAGGGGAATCGGATACGCAGTATTTT. The encoded protein is CASSYLHSLLPTGESDTQYF.

The chain links TRBV6-1 to TRBJ1-3; the D gene is possibly TRBD1 (5 bases). CDR3 length equals 14 residues. Per germline, CDR1 MNHNS and CDR2 SASEGT. Between the trimmed V and J ends, which lost 2 bases and 4 bases, there was a span of 9 bases. CDR3 sequence reads: CASSEFYRGNTIYF. CDR3 coding DNA: TGTGCCAGCAGTGAATTTTACAGGGGAAACACCATATATTTT.

This clone appeared once. This sequence joins TRBV10-3 and TRBJ2-3; D not certain. CDR3 size: 12 residues. V lost 8 bases and J lost 1, with 7 bases in between. The V gene's germline CDR1 is ENHRY and CDR2 SYGVKD. DNA for the CDR3: TGTGCCATCTGGCAGGGCACAGATACGCAGTATTTT. Its translation: CAIWQGTDTQYF.

Here the CDR3 DNA reads TGTGCCAGCAGTTTATATGGGGGCCGTGAAAAACTGTTTTTT. It is translated as CASSLYGGREKLFF. The chain uses TRBV27 and TRBJ1-4, with D tentatively TRBD1 (6 bases). The germline V gene encodes CDR1 MNHEY and CDR2 SMNVEV (reference sequence). The CDR3 totals 14 residues. The ends were cut back, 1 base at V and 7 bases at J, with 10 bases in the middle.

The chain has TRBV12-3 or TRBV12-4 and TRBJ1-1; D is unresolved. The CDR3 loop spans 12 amino acids. Trimming stripped 6 bases from V and 2 bases from J, with 7 bases between. CDR3 sequence: CASSPLNTEAFF. The CDR3 nucleotides are TGTGCCAGCAGCCCACTAAACACTGAAGCTTTCTTT.

In its sample, this clone was seen once. V is TRBV6-1 and J is TRBJ2-1; no clear D gene. The germline V and J ends were trimmed by 1 base and 2 bases, with 12 bases remaining between them. The CDR3 extends over 16 amino acids. Germline lookup yields CDR1 MNHNS and CDR2 SASEGT. In DNA form, the CDR3 reads TGTGCCAGCAGTGAAGAGAGCTATAGCCCCTACAATGAGCAGTTCTTC. Translation: CASSEESYSPYNEQFF.

This rearrangement joins TRBV5-1 to TRBJ2-7; a weak D match, TRBD2 (6 bases). Germline CDR1 SGHRS, CDR2 YFSETQ. V gave up 2 bases and J gave up 0 bases, with 9 bases separating them. This CDR3 spans 14 amino acids. The CDR3 bases are TGCGCCAGCAGCTTTGGGGGGAGCTCCTACGAGCAGTACTTC. This gives the protein CASSFGGSSYEQYF.

J is TRBJ1-3 and V is TRBV27; possibly TRBD1 for D (5 bases). The CDR3 spans 12 residues. Germline V gene data show CDR1 as MNHEY and CDR2 as SMNVEV (reference sequence). The germline V and J ends were trimmed by 8 bases and 2 bases, with 7 bases remaining between them. The DNA of the CDR3 is TGTGCCAGCTGGGGGGCTGGAAACACCATATATTTT. This gives the protein CASWGAGNTIYF.

The chain is built from TRBV19 and TRBJ1-5, with D unclear. Trimming stripped 4 bases from V and 10 bases from J, with 14 bases between. Per the germline V gene, CDR1 is LNHDA and CDR2 is SQIVND (reference sequence). The CDR3 consists of 13 residues. The CDR3 here is CASSTGEPLPQHF. In nucleotides, the CDR3 is TGTGCCAGTAGTACGGGAGAGCCTCTCCCCCAGCATTTT. The full variable domain, with the rest looked up from reference TRBV19 and TRBJ1-5, is DGGITQSPKYLFRKEGQNVTLSCEQNLNHDAMYWYRQDPGQGLRLIYYSQIVNDFQKGDIAEGYSVSREKKESFPLTVTSAQKNPTAFYLCASSTGEPLPQHFGDGTRLSIL.

The chain employs TRBV7-9 and TRBJ2-5; 9 bases are shared with TRBD1. V lost 0 bases, J lost 2 bases, and 4 bases stayed unmatched. Germline V gives CDR1 SEHNR, CDR2 FQNEAQ (reference sequence). The CDR3 has 16 amino acids. This CDR3 reads CASSLAGTGTQETQYF. The CDR3 nucleotides are TGTGCCAGCAGCTTAGCCGGGACAGGGACGCAAGAGACCCAGTACTTC.

The chain is built from TRBV12-3 or TRBV12-4 and TRBJ2-7; D is undetermined. The CDR3 runs 13 residues. V lost 3 bases to trimming and J lost 1 base, with 7 bases between them. The CDR3 is CASSFGQSYEQYF. The CDR3 DNA is TGTGCCAGCAGTTTTGGGCAGTCCTACGAGCAGTACTTC.